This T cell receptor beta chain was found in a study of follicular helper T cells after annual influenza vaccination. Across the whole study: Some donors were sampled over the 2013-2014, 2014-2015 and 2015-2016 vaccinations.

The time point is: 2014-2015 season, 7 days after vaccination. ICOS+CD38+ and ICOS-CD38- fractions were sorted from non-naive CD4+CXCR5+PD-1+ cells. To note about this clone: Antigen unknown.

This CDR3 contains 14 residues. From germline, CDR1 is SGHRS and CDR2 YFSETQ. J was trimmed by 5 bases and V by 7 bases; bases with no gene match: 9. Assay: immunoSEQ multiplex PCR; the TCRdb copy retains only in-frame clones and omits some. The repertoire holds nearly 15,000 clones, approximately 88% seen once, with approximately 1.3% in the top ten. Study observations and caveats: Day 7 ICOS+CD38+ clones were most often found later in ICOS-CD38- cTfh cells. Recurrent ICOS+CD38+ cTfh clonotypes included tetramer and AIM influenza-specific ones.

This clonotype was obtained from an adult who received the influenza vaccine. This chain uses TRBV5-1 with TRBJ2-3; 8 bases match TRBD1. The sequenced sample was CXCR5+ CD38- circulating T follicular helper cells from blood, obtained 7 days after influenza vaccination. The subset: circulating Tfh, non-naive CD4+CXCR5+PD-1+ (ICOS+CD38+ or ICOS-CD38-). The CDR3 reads CASVDGTGGDTQYF. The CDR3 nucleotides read TGCGCCAGCGTTGATGGGACAGGAGGAGATACGCAGTATTTT.